A selection of T cell receptor beta chains follows, all from one sample in a study of blood T cell repertoires in COVID-19. Clones were sequenced by immunoSEQ multiplex PCR, and TCRdb holds only the in-frame ones, with some missing. The table records 250,000 to 300,000 clones, around 86% of them present only once. Material: peripheral blood. The receptors shown here come from a middle-aged woman who had recovered from COVID-19. CDR3s include the opening cysteine and the closing phenylalanine or tryptophan. Fields, in order: J gene, D gene, clone size, V gene, CDR3 protein, CDR3 DNA. D genes are given only for firm matches. The size field is filled for only some rows; it gives once, few, many or a size class.

j_call: TRBJ2-1; d_call: TRBD2; clone_size: -; v_call: TRBV2; cdr3_aa: CASTPGTSGNEQFF; cdr3_nt: TGTGCCAGCACTCCGGGGACTAGCGGGAATGAGCAGTTCTTC
j_call: TRBJ2-7; d_call: TRBD2; clone_size: few; v_call: TRBV11-2; cdr3_aa: CASSPSLAVGEQYF; cdr3_nt: TGTGCCAGCAGTCCGTCGCTAGCGGTGGGGGAGCAGTACTTC
j_call: TRBJ2-3; d_call: TRBD2; clone_size: -; v_call: TRBV6-1; cdr3_aa: CASSEGLAGGSTDTQYF; cdr3_nt: TGTGCCAGCAGTGAAGGGCTAGCGGGGGGTAGCACAGATACGCAGTATTTT
j_call: TRBJ1-6; d_call: -; clone_size: -; v_call: TRBV3-1/TRBV3-2; cdr3_aa: CASSQDSLYPANSPLHF; cdr3_nt: TGTGCCAGCAGCCAAGATTCCCTCTACCCCGCCAATTCACCCCTCCACTTT
j_call: TRBJ2-1; d_call: TRBD2; clone_size: -; v_call: TRBV6-6; cdr3_aa: CASSSRGSGGYNEQFF; cdr3_nt: TGTGCCAGCAGTTCCCGGGGTAGCGGGGGATACAATGAGCAGTTCTTC
j_call: TRBJ2-3; d_call: TRBD2; clone_size: once; v_call: TRBV19; cdr3_aa: CAAGGRPITDTQYF; cdr3_nt: TGTGCTGCGGGGGGCAGGCCGATAACAGATACGCAGTATTTT
j_call: TRBJ1-2; d_call: -; clone_size: -; v_call: TRBV30; cdr3_aa: CAWSGGGDYGYTF; cdr3_nt: TGTGCCTGGAGTGGTGGCGGAGACTATGGCTACACCTTC
j_call: TRBJ2-3; d_call: TRBD2; clone_size: -; v_call: TRBV18; cdr3_aa: CASSPGLAGGTDTQYF; cdr3_nt: TGTGCCAGCTCACCGGGACTAGCGGGGGGCACAGATACGCAGTATTTT
j_call: TRBJ2-7; d_call: -; clone_size: -; v_call: TRBV10-3; cdr3_aa: CAISERVGDEQYF; cdr3_nt: TGTGCCATCAGTGAAAGGGTCGGGGACGAGCAGTACTTC
j_call: TRBJ2-3; d_call: -; clone_size: -; v_call: TRBV5-1; cdr3_aa: CASSWGRATTDTQYF; cdr3_nt: TGCGCCAGCAGCTGGGGCCGGGCTACCACAGATACGCAGTATTTT
j_call: TRBJ2-7; d_call: -; clone_size: -; v_call: TRBV7-6; cdr3_aa: CASILGGLAAYEQYF; cdr3_nt: -
j_call: TRBJ1-1; d_call: -; clone_size: -; v_call: TRBV9; cdr3_aa: CASSVGGVRTEAFF; cdr3_nt: TGTGCCAGCAGCGTAGGGGGCGTTCGAACTGAAGCTTTCTTT
j_call: TRBJ1-3; d_call: -; clone_size: -; v_call: TRBV28; cdr3_aa: CASSIDSDSGNTIYF; cdr3_nt: TGTGCCAGCAGTATCGACAGTGACTCTGGAAACACCATATATTTT
j_call: TRBJ1-1; d_call: -; clone_size: -; v_call: TRBV5-1; cdr3_aa: CASSLRGNTEAFF; cdr3_nt: TGCGCCAGCAGCTTGAGGGGGAACACTGAAGCTTTCTTT
j_call: TRBJ1-5; d_call: TRBD1; clone_size: -; v_call: TRBV19; cdr3_aa: CASSILTGVTNQPQHF; cdr3_nt: TGTGCCAGTAGTATCCTCACAGGGGTTACGAATCAGCCCCAGCATTTT
j_call: TRBJ2-7; d_call: TRBD2; clone_size: -; v_call: TRBV4-1; cdr3_aa: CASSPMGGIVADSYEQYF; cdr3_nt: TGCGCCAGCAGCCCTATGGGGGGGATCGTCGCAGACTCCTACGAGCAGTACTTC
j_call: TRBJ2-5; d_call: TRBD2; clone_size: -; v_call: TRBV29-1; cdr3_aa: CSVRRPGVAGGETQYF; cdr3_nt: TGCAGCGTCCGAAGACCAGGAGTAGCGGGAGGGGAGACCCAGTACTTC
j_call: TRBJ2-6; d_call: TRBD1; clone_size: -; v_call: TRBV5-6; cdr3_aa: CASREQGASGANVLTF; cdr3_nt: TGTGCCAGCAGGGAACAGGGGGCTTCCGGGGCCAACGTCCTGACTTTC
j_call: TRBJ2-3; d_call: -; clone_size: -; v_call: TRBV7-3; cdr3_aa: CASSVTEASTDTQYF; cdr3_nt: TGTGCCAGCAGCGTAACGGAGGCTAGCACAGATACGCAGTATTTT
j_call: TRBJ1-2; d_call: -; clone_size: once; v_call: TRBV20-1; cdr3_aa: CSASGSDPASSLLGYTF; cdr3_nt: TGCAGTGCTAGTGGGAGTGACCCTGCCTCCTCGTTGTTAGGCTACACCTTC
j_call: TRBJ1-1; d_call: -; clone_size: few; v_call: TRBV7-9; cdr3_aa: CASSFQGGTEAFF; cdr3_nt: TGTGCCAGCAGCTTTCAGGGTGGCACTGAAGCTTTCTTT
j_call: TRBJ2-3; d_call: TRBD2; clone_size: once; v_call: TRBV6-4; cdr3_aa: CAPSGAIGDTQYF; cdr3_nt: TGTGCCCCTAGCGGGGCGATAGGGGATACGCAGTATTTT
j_call: TRBJ1-5; d_call: TRBD1; clone_size: once; v_call: TRBV27; cdr3_aa: CASSPDRPGQPQHF; cdr3_nt: TGTGCCAGCAGCCCGGACAGGCCGGGGCAGCCCCAGCATTTT
j_call: TRBJ1-2; d_call: -; clone_size: once; v_call: TRBV6-5; cdr3_aa: CASRTNRETGGYTF; cdr3_nt: TGTGCCAGCAGGACTAACAGGGAGACCGGTGGCTACACCTTC
j_call: TRBJ1-6; d_call: TRBD1; clone_size: -; v_call: TRBV7-8; cdr3_aa: CASSSTRDSFTLYNSPLHF; cdr3_nt: TGTGCCAGCAGCTCCACCCGGGACAGCTTTACCTTGTATAATTCACCCCTCCACTTT
j_call: TRBJ2-1; d_call: TRBD2; clone_size: -; v_call: TRBV6-5; cdr3_aa: CASSYSGLAGDNEQFF; cdr3_nt: TGTGCCAGCAGTTACTCCGGACTAGCGGGTGACAATGAGCAGTTCTTC
j_call: TRBJ2-5; d_call: -; clone_size: -; v_call: TRBV3-1/TRBV3-2; cdr3_aa: CASSRPTGLAMTETQYF; cdr3_nt: TGTGCCAGCAGCCGCCCAACCGGGCTAGCTATGACAGAGACCCAGTACTTC
j_call: TRBJ1-4; d_call: -; clone_size: -; v_call: TRBV10-1; cdr3_aa: CASSETRNNEKLFF; cdr3_nt: TGCGCCAGCAGTGAGACCAGGAATAATGAAAAACTGTTTTTT
j_call: TRBJ2-7; d_call: -; clone_size: -; v_call: TRBV28; cdr3_aa: CASSSPGTRDEQYF; cdr3_nt: TGTGCCAGCAGTTCCCCCGGGACACGGGACGAGCAGTACTTC
j_call: TRBJ2-7; d_call: TRBD1; clone_size: -; v_call: TRBV7-8; cdr3_aa: CASSLFPGQSYEQYF; cdr3_nt: TGTGCCAGCAGCTTATTCCCGGGACAGAGCTACGAGCAGTACTTC
j_call: TRBJ1-6; d_call: -; clone_size: -; v_call: TRBV11-2; cdr3_aa: CASSLGSTNSPLHF; cdr3_nt: TGTGCCAGCAGCTTAGGGAGCACTAATTCACCCCTCCACTTT
j_call: TRBJ2-7; d_call: -; clone_size: few; v_call: TRBV7-2; cdr3_aa: CASSPKQTSREQYF; cdr3_nt: TGTGCCAGCAGCCCCAAGCAAACTAGCCGCGAGCAGTACTTC
j_call: TRBJ2-7; d_call: -; clone_size: -; v_call: TRBV7-2; cdr3_aa: CASSSGTPAYEQYF; cdr3_nt: TGTGCCAGCAGCTCAGGGACTCCGGCCTACGAGCAGTACTTC